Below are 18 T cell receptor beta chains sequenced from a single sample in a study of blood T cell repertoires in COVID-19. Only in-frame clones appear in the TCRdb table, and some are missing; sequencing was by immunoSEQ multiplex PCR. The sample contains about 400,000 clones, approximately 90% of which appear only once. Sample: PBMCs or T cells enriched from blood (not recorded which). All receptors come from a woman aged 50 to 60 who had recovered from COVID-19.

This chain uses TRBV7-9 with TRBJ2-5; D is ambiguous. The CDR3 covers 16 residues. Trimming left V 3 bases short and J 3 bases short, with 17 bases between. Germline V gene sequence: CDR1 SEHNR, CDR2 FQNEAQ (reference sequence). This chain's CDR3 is CASSFGPLDTEETQYF. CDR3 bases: TGTGCCAGCAGCTTTGGTCCCCTCGATACAGAAGAGACCCAGTACTTC.

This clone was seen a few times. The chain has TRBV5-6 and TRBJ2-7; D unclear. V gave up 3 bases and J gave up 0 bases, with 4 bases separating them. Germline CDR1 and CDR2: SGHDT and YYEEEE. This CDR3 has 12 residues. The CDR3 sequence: CASSSGSYEQYF. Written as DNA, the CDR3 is TGTGCCAGCAGCTCAGGCTCCTACGAGCAGTACTTC.

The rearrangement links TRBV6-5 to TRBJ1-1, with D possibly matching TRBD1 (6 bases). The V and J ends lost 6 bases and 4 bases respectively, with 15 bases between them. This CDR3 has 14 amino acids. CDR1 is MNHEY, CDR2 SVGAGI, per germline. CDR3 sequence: CASSNDRLVTEAFF. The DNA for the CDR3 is TGTGCCAGCAGCAACGACAGGTTGGTCACTGAAGCTTTCTTT.

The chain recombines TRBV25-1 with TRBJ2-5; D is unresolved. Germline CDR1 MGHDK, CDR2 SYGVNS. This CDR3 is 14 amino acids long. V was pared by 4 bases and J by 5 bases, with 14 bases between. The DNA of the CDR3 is TGTGCCAGCAGTGCCCGTACCGTGAGGGAGACCCAGTACTTC. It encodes CASSARTVRETQYF.

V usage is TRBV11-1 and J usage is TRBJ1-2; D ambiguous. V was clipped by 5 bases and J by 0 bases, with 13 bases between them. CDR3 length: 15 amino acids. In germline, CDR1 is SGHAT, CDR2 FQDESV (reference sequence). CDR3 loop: CASSQEIDPNYGYTF. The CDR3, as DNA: TGTGCCAGCAGCCAGGAAATAGACCCTAACTATGGCTACACCTTC.

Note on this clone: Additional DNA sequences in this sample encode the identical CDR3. The CDR3 region has the DNA TGTGCCAGCAGGACAGGGGTATATGGCTACACCTTC. Protein sequence: CASRTGVYGYTF. The V gene is TRBV6-5, the J gene TRBJ1-2, with 8 bases that match TRBD1. The CDR3 has 12 residues. V shed 6 bases and J 5 bases; nucleotides not matched to a gene: 2. The germline V gene encodes CDR1 MNHEY and CDR2 SVGAGI.

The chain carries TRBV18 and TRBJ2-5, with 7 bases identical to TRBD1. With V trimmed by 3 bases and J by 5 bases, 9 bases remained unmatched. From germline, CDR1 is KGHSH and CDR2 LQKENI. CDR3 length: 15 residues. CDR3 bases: TGTGCCAGCTCACCCCTAGGGACAGCAGGGGAGACCCAGTACTTC. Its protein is CASSPLGTAGETQYF.

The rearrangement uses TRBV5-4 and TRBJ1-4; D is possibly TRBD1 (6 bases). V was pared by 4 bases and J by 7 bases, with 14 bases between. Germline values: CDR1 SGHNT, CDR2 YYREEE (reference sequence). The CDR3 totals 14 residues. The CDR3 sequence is CASSTREGGEKLFF. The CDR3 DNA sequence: TGTGCCAGCAGCACCCGGGAGGGGGGTGAAAAACTGTTTTTT.

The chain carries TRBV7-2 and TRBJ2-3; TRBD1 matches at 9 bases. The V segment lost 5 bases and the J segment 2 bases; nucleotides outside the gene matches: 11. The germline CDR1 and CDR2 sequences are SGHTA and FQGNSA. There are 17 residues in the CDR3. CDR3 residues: CASSPSGQGTFTDTQYF. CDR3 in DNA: TGTGCCAGCAGCCCATCAGGACAGGGGACTTTCACAGATACGCAGTATTTT.

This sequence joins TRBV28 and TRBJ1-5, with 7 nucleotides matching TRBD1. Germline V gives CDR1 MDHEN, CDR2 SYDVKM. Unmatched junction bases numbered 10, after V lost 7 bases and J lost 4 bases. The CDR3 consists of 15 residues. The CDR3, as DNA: TGTGCCAGCAACAAGCAGGGGGTGAAAAATCAGCCCCAGCATTTT. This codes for CASNKQGVKNQPQHF.

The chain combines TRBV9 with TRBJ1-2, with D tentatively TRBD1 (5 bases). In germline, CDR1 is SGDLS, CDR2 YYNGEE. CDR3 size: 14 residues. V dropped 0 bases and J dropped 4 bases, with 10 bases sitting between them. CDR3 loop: CASSVEPGGYGYTF. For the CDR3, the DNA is TGTGCCAGCAGCGTAGAGCCCGGGGGCTATGGCTACACCTTC.

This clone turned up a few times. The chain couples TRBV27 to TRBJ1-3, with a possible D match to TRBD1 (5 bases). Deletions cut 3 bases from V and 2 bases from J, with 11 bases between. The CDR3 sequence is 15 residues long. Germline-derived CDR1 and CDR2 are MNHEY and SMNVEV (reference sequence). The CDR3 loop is CASSLRGETGNTIYF. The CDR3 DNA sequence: TGTGCCAGCAGTTTGCGGGGGGAAACTGGAAACACCATATATTTT.

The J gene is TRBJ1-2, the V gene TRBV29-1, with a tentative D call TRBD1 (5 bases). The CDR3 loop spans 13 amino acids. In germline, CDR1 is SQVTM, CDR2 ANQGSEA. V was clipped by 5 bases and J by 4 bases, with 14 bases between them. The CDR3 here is CSVLPRGSYGYTF. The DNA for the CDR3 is TGCAGCGTTCTACCACGGGGGAGCTATGGCTACACCTTC.

CDR3 amino acids: CASSLAGIAGAFF. DNA of the CDR3: TGTGCCAGCAGCTTAGCCGGGATAGCGGGAGCTTTCTTT. The J gene is TRBJ1-1, the V gene TRBV7-2; no definite D call. Trimming cost V 0 bases and J 10 bases, with 12 bases left between them. The CDR3 length is 13 residues. Germline CDR1 is SGHTA and CDR2 is FQGNSA.

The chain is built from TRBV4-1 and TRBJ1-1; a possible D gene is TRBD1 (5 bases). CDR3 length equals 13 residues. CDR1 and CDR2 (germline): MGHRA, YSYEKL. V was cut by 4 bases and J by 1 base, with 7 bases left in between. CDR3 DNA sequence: TGCGCCAGCAGCCTCCAGGGGAACACTGAAGCTTTCTTT. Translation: CASSLQGNTEAFF.

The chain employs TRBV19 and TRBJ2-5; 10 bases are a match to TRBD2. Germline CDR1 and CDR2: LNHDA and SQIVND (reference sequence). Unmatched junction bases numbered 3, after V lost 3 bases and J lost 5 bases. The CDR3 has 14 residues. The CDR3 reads CASSISGGAETQYF. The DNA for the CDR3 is TGTGCCAGTAGTATCAGCGGGGGGGCGGAGACCCAGTACTTC. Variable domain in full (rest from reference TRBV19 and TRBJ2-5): DGGITQSPKYLFRKEGQNVTLSCEQNLNHDAMYWYRQDPGQGLRLIYYSQIVNDFQKGDIAEGYSVSREKKESFPLTVTSAQKNPTAFYLCASSISGGAETQYFGPGTRLLVL.

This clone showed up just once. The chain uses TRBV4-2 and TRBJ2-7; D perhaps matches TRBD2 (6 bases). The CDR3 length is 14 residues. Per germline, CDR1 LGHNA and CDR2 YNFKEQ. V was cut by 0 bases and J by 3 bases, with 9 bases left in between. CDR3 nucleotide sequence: TGTGCCAGCAGCCAAGATAGGAGGGGCTACGAGCAGTACTTC. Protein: CASSQDRRGYEQYF.

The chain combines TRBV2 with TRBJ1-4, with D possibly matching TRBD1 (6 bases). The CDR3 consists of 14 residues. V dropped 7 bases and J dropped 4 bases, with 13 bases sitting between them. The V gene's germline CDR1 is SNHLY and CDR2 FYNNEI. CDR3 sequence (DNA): TGTGCCAGCACCCGACAGGACTTTAATGAAAAACTGTTTTTT. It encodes CASTRQDFNEKLFF.